This is a list of T cell receptor beta chains from one sample in a study of molecular identifiers for immune sequencing clone quantification. One entry per CDR3 protein results from TCRdb running MiXCR on the PCR reads. The profile shows roughly 12,000 distinct CDR3 sequences, around 15% of them singletons. Sequencing was performed on naive CD8+ T cells from blood, with Jurkat cell RNA spiked in. The receptors were sampled from a human donor in good health. Some libraries in this study had Jurkat cell RNA spiked in. The CDR3 runs from the conserved cysteine through the conserved F or W. Fields, in order: V gene, D gene, clone size, J gene, CDR3 protein, CDR3 DNA. A D gene is named only where the DNA matches it firmly. Clone size appears in some rows only: once, few, many, or a class for an expanded clone.

TRBV9,TRBD1,few,TRBJ2-7,CASSVGGTGTYEQYF,TGTGCCAGCAGCGTAGGGGGGACAGGGACCTACGAGCAGTACTTC
TRBV24-1,NA,many,TRBJ2-2,CATSDLLQGENTGELFF,TGTGCCACCAGTGATTTACTACAGGGTGAAAACACCGGGGAGCTGTTTTTT
TRBV4-1,NA,medium-sized,TRBJ2-2,CASSQEETFTGELFF,TGCGCCAGCAGCCAAGAAGAAACTTTTACCGGGGAGCTGTTTTTT
TRBV20-1,NA,medium-sized,TRBJ2-7,CSARAGANLGEQYF,TGCAGTGCTAGAGCCGGGGCTAATCTTGGCGAGCAGTACTTC
TRBV5-6,NA,many,TRBJ2-7,CASSRDSYYEQYF,TGTGCCAGCAGCCGGGACTCCTACTACGAGCAGTACTTC
TRBV5-1,TRBD1,many,TRBJ1-1,CASSSGQGVTEAFF,TGCGCCAGCAGCTCAGGACAGGGAGTCACTGAAGCTTTCTTT
TRBV7-9,NA,medium-sized,TRBJ2-7,CASSDPGHRPYEQYF,TGTGCCAGCAGCGATCCGGGACACCGACCCTACGAGCAGTACTTC
TRBV7-9,TRBD1,many,TRBJ1-5,CASSPGGLAQPQHF,TGTGCCAGCAGCCCAGGGGGGCTAGCTCAGCCCCAGCATTTT
TRBV28,NA,medium-sized,TRBJ2-5,CASSMSRTSRSQETQYF,TGTGCCAGCAGTATGTCAAGGACAAGCCGGTCCCAAGAGACCCAGTACTTC
TRBV6-5,TRBD1,many,TRBJ1-5,CASSPGQDSNQPQHF,TGTGCCAGCAGCCCCGGACAGGATAGCAATCAGCCCCAGCATTTT
TRBV9,TRBD2,many,TRBJ2-3,CASSVDPSGSTDTQYF,TGTGCCAGCAGCGTAGATCCTAGCGGGAGCACAGATACGCAGTATTTT
TRBV7-2,NA,NA,TRBJ2-3,CASSSRRVPIADTQYF,TGTGCCAGCAGCTCTAGGAGGGTGCCGATTGCAGATACGCAGTATTTT
TRBV6-5,NA,medium-sized,TRBJ1-1,CASSLVLQGAPNTEAFF,TGTGCCAGCAGTTTAGTACTACAGGGCGCCCCGAACACTGAAGCTTTCTTT
TRBV12-5,NA,many,TRBJ2-7,CASGRPLGSLYYEQYF,TGTGCTAGTGGTCGTCCCCTCGGGTCCTTATACTACGAGCAGTACTTC
TRBV7-2,NA,many,TRBJ1-1,CASSPRILRNTEAFF,TGTGCCAGCAGCCCCAGGATTTTAAGGAACACTGAAGCTTTCTTT
TRBV11-2,NA,many,TRBJ2-7,CASSLGLSEQYF,TGTGCCAGCAGCTTAGGGTTGAGCGAGCAGTACTTC
TRBV27,TRBD1,many,TRBJ2-7,CASSLVGTGYEQYF,TGTGCCAGCAGTTTAGTCGGGACAGGGTACGAGCAGTACTTC